A selection of T cell receptor beta chains follows, all from one sample in a study of cytomegalovirus exposure and HLA in healthy donors. TCRdb's table, derived via immunoSEQ multiplex PCR, lists solely in-frame clones and lacks some. The table has 90,000 or so clones, under 85% seen once; the top ten hold roughly 2%. The sequenced material came from PBMCs. Receptors were obtained from a boy younger than 18 in good health and CMV-seronegative. The CDR3 runs from the conserved cysteine through the conserved F or W. D genes are given only for firm matches. Not all rows give a size; the values are once, few, many and, for expanded clones, a class.

D: TRBD1
J: TRBJ2-5
V: TRBV29-1
size: few
DNA: TGCAGCGTTGAAGATTTCCCCGACAGGGTGGGAGAGACCCAGTACTTC
CDR3: CSVEDFPDRVGETQYF

D: NA
J: TRBJ1-5
V: TRBV9
size: NA
DNA: TGTGCCAGCAGCGTAGACGGTACCAATCAGCCCCAGCATTTT
CDR3: CASSVDGTNQPQHF

D: TRBD2
J: TRBJ2-1
V: TRBV27
size: NA
DNA: TGTGCCAGCACCGGGGGGTACAATGAGCAGTTCTTC
CDR3: CASTGGYNEQFF

D: NA
J: TRBJ1-2
V: TRBV28
size: NA
DNA: TGTGCCAGCAGCGGACAGCCCCTTGCCTACACCTTC
CDR3: CASSGQPLAYTF

D: NA
J: TRBJ2-5
V: TRBV4-1
size: NA
DNA: TGCGCCAGCAGCCAAGATAGGACTCGGTGGGAGACCCAGTACTTC
CDR3: CASSQDRTRWETQYF

D: NA
J: TRBJ1-1
V: TRBV19
size: NA
DNA: TGTGCCAGTAGTATCGACTGGGAGACTGAAGCTTTCTTT
CDR3: CASSIDWETEAFF

D: NA
J: TRBJ1-1
V: TRBV5-4
size: NA
DNA: TGTGCCAGCAGCCATACAGGGACGAACACTGAAGCTTTCTTT
CDR3: CASSHTGTNTEAFF

D: NA
J: TRBJ2-5
V: TRBV9
size: NA
DNA: TGTGCCAGCAGCGTGGGCTACCCACAAGAGACCCAGTACTTC
CDR3: CASSVGYPQETQYF

D: NA
J: TRBJ1-1
V: TRBV7-2
size: NA
DNA: TGTGCCAGCAGCCGGAACACTGAAGCTTTCTTT
CDR3: CASSRNTEAFF

D: NA
J: TRBJ2-3
V: TRBV6-5
size: NA
DNA: TGTGCCAGCAGTTACAGGGGCGAAGCAGATACGCAGTATTTT
CDR3: CASSYRGEADTQYF

D: TRBD1
J: TRBJ2-6
V: TRBV5-1
size: NA
DNA: TGCGCCAGCAGGCTACAGGGGGACAGCTCTGGGGCCAACGTCCTGACTTTC
CDR3: CASRLQGDSSGANVLTF

D: TRBD1
J: TRBJ1-1
V: TRBV28
size: once
DNA: TGTGCCAGCAGTACAATCCACAGGGGGAAGAGGAACACTGAAGCTTTCTTT
CDR3: CASSTIHRGKRNTEAFF

D: NA
J: TRBJ2-7
V: TRBV7-9
size: NA
DNA: TGTGCCAGCAGCTTAGTGGGCAGCTCCTACGAGCAGTACTTC
CDR3: CASSLVGSSYEQYF

D: NA
J: TRBJ1-2
V: TRBV7-2
size: NA
DNA: TGTGCCAGCAGCTTAGCCACGGACTCCCACTATGGCTACACCTTC
CDR3: CASSLATDSHYGYTF

D: NA
J: TRBJ1-6
V: TRBV5-5
size: medium-sized
DNA: TGTGCCAGCAGCTTGGAGCAGGGGATAACACCCCTCCACTTT
CDR3: CASSLEQGITPLHF

D: NA
J: TRBJ1-5
V: TRBV2
size: once
DNA: TGTGCCAGCAGTGAACTGAGAGCTAGGGGTCAGCCCCAGCATTTT
CDR3: CASSELRARGQPQHF

D: NA
J: TRBJ2-7
V: TRBV29-1
size: once
DNA: TGCAGCGTTGTCGATGGGGCCAGGCACGAGCAGTACTTC
CDR3: CSVVDGARHEQYF

D: TRBD1
J: TRBJ2-7
V: TRBV5-1
size: NA
DNA: TGCGCCAGCAGCTTGCCGCGGACAGGGAGCTCCTACGAGCAGTACTTC
CDR3: CASSLPRTGSSYEQYF

D: TRBD1
J: TRBJ1-5
V: TRBV6-5
size: once
DNA: TGTGCCAGCAGTTACGGACAGGGCCGGCCCCAGCATTTT
CDR3: CASSYGQGRPQHF

D: NA
J: TRBJ1-1
V: TRBV5-5
size: NA
DNA: TGTGCCAGCAGCTTGGAGGGACTACGAGCTTTCTTT
CDR3: CASSLEGLRAFF

D: NA
J: TRBJ2-3
V: TRBV7-2
size: NA
DNA: TGTGCCAGCAGCTTAGGGCTTGGGTGGAGTAGCACAGATACGCAGTATTTT
CDR3: CASSLGLGWSSTDTQYF

D: NA
J: TRBJ2-7
V: TRBV18
size: NA
DNA: TGTGCCAGCTCACCGCAAGGGGGATACGAGCAGTACTTC
CDR3: CASSPQGGYEQYF

D: TRBD1
J: TRBJ1-2
V: TRBV18
size: few
DNA: TGTGCCAGCTCACCCTACAGGGGCGATAACTATGGCTACACCTTC
CDR3: CASSPYRGDNYGYTF

D: NA
J: TRBJ2-1
V: TRBV10-1
size: NA
DNA: TGCGCCAGCAGTGTAGGGGAATCCTACAATGAGCAGTTCTTC
CDR3: CASSVGESYNEQFF

D: NA
J: TRBJ1-5
V: TRBV19
size: once
DNA: TGTGCCAGTAGTATGCCGAGTAGCAATCAGCCCCAGCATTTT
CDR3: CASSMPSSNQPQHF

D: TRBD1
J: TRBJ1-2
V: TRBV7-3
size: NA
DNA: TGTGCCAGCAGCTCCGGACAGGGAGTTTATGGCTACACCTTC
CDR3: CASSSGQGVYGYTF

D: NA
J: TRBJ1-4
V: TRBV6-5
size: NA
DNA: TGTGCCAGCAGTTACAGGGGCCGTAGTGAAAAACTGTTTTTT
CDR3: CASSYRGRSEKLFF

D: TRBD1
J: TRBJ1-5
V: TRBV9
size: NA
DNA: TGTGCCAGCAGCGTAGGACAGGGTGAGCAGCCCCAGCATTTT
CDR3: CASSVGQGEQPQHF

D: NA
J: TRBJ1-1
V: TRBV6-1
size: few
DNA: TGTGCCAGCAGTGAAGGACCGGGTACCACTGAAGCTTTCTTT
CDR3: CASSEGPGTTEAFF

D: NA
J: TRBJ2-5
V: TRBV6-6
size: NA
DNA: TGTGCCTCACGCCCTGGCGGAGAGACCCAGTACTTC
CDR3: CASRPGGETQYF

D: NA
J: TRBJ1-1
V: TRBV2
size: few
DNA: TGTGCCAGCATCAGGTACACTGAAGCTTTCTTT
CDR3: CASIRYTEAFF

D: TRBD1
J: TRBJ1-1
V: TRBV4-1
size: NA
DNA: TGCGCCAGCAGCACCCAACAGGGGGCGGACACTGAAGCTTTCTTT
CDR3: CASSTQQGADTEAFF

D: NA
J: TRBJ1-2
V: TRBV6-1
size: NA
DNA: TGTGCCAGCAGCGCGTTAGGGGATGGCTACACCTTC
CDR3: CASSALGDGYTF

D: NA
J: TRBJ1-2
V: TRBV27
size: NA
DNA: TGTGCCAGCAGTTTAGGGCAGGGTGGGGGCTACACCTTC
CDR3: CASSLGQGGGYTF

D: NA
J: TRBJ2-1
V: TRBV7-3
size: NA
DNA: TGTGCCAGCAGCCCGTTGCTAGCTGGGAATGAGCAGTTCTTC
CDR3: CASSPLLAGNEQFF

D: NA
J: TRBJ1-1
V: TRBV18
size: NA
DNA: TGTGCCAGCTCACCGGGCCGGACTAATATTGAAGCTTTCTTT
CDR3: CASSPGRTNIEAFF

D: NA
J: TRBJ2-1
V: TRBV2
size: few
DNA: TGTGCCAACACTAAGGGGGGAGGGTACAATGAGCAGTTCTTC
CDR3: CANTKGGGYNEQFF

D: NA
J: TRBJ1-4
V: TRBV30
size: NA
DNA: TGTGCCTGGAGTGTAATAGGGGTTGGTGAAAAACTGTTTTTT
CDR3: CAWSVIGVGEKLFF

D: TRBD1
J: TRBJ2-1
V: TRBV11-3
size: once
DNA: TGTGCCAGCAGCCCCCGGACAGGGAACAATGAGCAGTTCTTC
CDR3: CASSPRTGNNEQFF

D: TRBD2
J: TRBJ2-1
V: TRBV5-6
size: few
DNA: TGTGCCAGCAGCTTGGATGGACGGGAGGGCCAACAAGGCAATGAGCAGTTCTTC
CDR3: CASSLDGREGQQGNEQFF

D: NA
J: TRBJ1-1
V: TRBV27
size: NA
DNA: TGTGCCAGCAGTGCAGGGGACACTGAAGCTTTCTTT
CDR3: CASSAGDTEAFF

D: NA
J: TRBJ1-6
V: TRBV30
size: NA
DNA: TGTGCCTGGAGTATCCAGGGACACGAGTCACCCCTCCACTTT
CDR3: CAWSIQGHESPLHF

D: TRBD2
J: TRBJ2-3
V: TRBV6-5
size: NA
DNA: TGTGCCAGCAGTCTCAGACTAGCGGGAGCCGATACGCAGTATTTT
CDR3: CASSLRLAGADTQYF